This T cell receptor (beta chain) was recorded in a study of metastatic and nonmetastatic thyroid tumors. Across the study: Repertoires from blood and tumor or nodule tissue of malignant and benign thyroid patients were compared.

Original handling: Differences in CDR3 between clinicopathological groups were drawn on to build a classifier intended to discriminate distant-metastatic papillary thyroid cancer patients. MiXCR was used by TCRdb to re-call the PCR reads. What appears here as the V and J calls and clone size reflects TCRdb's work, not the paper's. The sample includes about 93,000 clones, less than 10% seen only once; the top ten take 8.8%. Patients underwent thyroid surgery, and none had received any treatment before it. Germline CDR1 and CDR2: SGHKS and YYEKEE (reference sequence). V was shortened by 1 base and J by 1 base, with 8 bases between the two germline ends. CDR3 length equals 14 residues. The table lists this clone with many counts. No antigen is known for it. Study results and caveats: Significantly greater TCR beta diversity was reportedly found in malignant thyroid tumors than in benign nodules (in blood and tumor).

Sequencing was performed on blood. The receptor was derived from a female donor with papillary thyroid cancer or a benign thyroid nodule (not recorded which). Some clones in this sample may be carry-over from other donors' samples. The chain joins TRBV5-5 to TRBJ1-1; D perhaps matches TRBD1 (6 bases). The CDR3, as DNA: TGTGCCAGCAGCTTGTTACAGGGGAACACTGAAGCTTTCTTT. Its protein is CASSLLQGNTEAFF.